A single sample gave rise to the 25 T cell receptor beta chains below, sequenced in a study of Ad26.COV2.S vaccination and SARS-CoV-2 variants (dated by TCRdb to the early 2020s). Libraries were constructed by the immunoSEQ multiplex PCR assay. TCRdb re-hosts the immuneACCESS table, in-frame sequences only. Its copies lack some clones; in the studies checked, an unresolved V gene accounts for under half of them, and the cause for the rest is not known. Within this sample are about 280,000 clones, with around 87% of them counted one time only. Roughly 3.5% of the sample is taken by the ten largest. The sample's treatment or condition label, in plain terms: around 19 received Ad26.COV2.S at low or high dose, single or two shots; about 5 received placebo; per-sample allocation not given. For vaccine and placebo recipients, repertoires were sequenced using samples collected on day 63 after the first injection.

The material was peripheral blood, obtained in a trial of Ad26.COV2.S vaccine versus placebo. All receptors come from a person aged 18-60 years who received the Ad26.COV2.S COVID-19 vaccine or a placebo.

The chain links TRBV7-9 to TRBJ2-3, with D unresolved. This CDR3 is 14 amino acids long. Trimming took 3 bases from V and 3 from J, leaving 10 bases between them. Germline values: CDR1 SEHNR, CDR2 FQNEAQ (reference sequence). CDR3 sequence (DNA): TGTGCCAGCAGCTTCTCCGCGATAACAGATACGCAGTATTTT. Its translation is CASSFSAITDTQYF.

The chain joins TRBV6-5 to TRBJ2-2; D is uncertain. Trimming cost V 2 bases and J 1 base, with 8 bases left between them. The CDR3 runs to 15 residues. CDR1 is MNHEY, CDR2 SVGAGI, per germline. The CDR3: CASSYSYGNTGELFF. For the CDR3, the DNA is TGTGCCAGCAGTTACAGTTACGGGAACACCGGGGAGCTGTTTTTT.

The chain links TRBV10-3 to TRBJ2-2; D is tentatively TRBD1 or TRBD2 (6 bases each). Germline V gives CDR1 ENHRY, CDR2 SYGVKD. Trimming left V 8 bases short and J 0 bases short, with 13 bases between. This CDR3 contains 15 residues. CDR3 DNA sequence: TGTGCCATCCAGAGGGGGACTGCGAACACCGGGGAGCTGTTTTTT. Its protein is CAIQRGTANTGELFF.

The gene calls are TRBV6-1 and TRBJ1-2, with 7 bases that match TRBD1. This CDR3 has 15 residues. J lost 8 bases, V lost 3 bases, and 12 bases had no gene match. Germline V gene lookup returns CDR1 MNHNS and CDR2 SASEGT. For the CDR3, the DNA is TGTGCCAGCAGTGAGCCCGGGACAGCCGTTTACGGCTACACCTTC. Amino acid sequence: CASSEPGTAVYGYTF.

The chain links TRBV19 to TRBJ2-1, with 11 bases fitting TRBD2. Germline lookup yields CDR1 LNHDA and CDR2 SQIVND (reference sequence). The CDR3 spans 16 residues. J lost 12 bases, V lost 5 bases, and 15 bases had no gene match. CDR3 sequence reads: CASSPDSGRAVSLQFF. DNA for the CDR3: TGTGCCAGTAGTCCGGATAGCGGGAGGGCCGTAAGTTTGCAGTTCTTC. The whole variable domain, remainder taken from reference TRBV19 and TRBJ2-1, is DGGITQSPKYLFRKEGQNVTLSCEQNLNHDAMYWYRQDPGQGLRLIYYSQIVNDFQKGDIAEGYSVSREKKESFPLTVTSAQKNPTAFYLCASSPDSGRAVSLQFFGPGTRLTVL.

CDR3 amino acids: CASSQQGSNAKNIQYF. The CDR3 DNA reads as TGTGCCAGCTCACAACAGGGGAGTAACGCCAAAAACATTCAGTACTTC. The J gene is TRBJ2-4, the V gene TRBV18; TRBD1 agrees at 7 bases. Germline V gene data show CDR1 as KGHSH and CDR2 as LQKENI. The CDR3 is 16 amino acids. Trimming took 4 bases from V and 1 from J; bases not matched to a gene: 7.

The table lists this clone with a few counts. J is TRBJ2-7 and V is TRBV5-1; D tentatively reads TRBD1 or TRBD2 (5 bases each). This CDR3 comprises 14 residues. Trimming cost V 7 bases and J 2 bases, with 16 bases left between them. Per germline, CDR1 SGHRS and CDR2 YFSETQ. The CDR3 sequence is CASGTDTLTYEQYF. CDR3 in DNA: TGCGCCAGCGGGACGGACACATTGACCTACGAGCAGTACTTC.

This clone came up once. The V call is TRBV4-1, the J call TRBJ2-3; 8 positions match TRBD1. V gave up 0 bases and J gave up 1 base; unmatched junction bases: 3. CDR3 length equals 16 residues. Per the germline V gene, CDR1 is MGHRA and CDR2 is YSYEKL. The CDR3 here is CASSQEADRGTDTQYF. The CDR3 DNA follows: TGCGCCAGCAGCCAAGAGGCGGACAGGGGCACAGATACGCAGTATTTT.

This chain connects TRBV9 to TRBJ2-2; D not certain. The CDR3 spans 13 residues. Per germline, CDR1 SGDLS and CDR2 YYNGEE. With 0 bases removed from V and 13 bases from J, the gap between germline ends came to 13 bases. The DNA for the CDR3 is TGTGCCAGCAGCGTAGATCTTATGGGCCCGCTGTTTTTT. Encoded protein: CASSVDLMGPLFF.

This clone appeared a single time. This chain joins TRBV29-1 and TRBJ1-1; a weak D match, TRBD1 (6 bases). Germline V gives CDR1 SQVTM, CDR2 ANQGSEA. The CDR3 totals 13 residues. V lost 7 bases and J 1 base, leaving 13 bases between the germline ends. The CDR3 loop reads CSAKTTGNTEAFF. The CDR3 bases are TGCAGCGCCAAAACGACAGGGAACACTGAAGCTTTCTTT.

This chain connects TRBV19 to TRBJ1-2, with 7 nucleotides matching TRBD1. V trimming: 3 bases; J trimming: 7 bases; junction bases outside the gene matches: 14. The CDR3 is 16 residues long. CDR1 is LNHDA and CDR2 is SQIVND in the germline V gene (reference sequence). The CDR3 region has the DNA TGTGCCAGTAGTATTTGGGGCAACAGGGGTGTCAGTGGCTACACCTTC. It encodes CASSIWGNRGVSGYTF.

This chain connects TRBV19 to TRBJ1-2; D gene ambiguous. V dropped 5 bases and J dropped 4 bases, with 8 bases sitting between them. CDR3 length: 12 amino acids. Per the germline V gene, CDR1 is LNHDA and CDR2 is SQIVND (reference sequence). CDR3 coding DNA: TGTGCCAGTAGTCAGGACCTCTATGGCTACACCTTC. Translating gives CASSQDLYGYTF.

CDR3 nucleotides: TGCGCCAGCAGCCCGAGACAGGGCCGGAACACTGAAGCTTTCTTT. Protein product: CASSPRQGRNTEAFF. This chain joins TRBV5-1 and TRBJ1-1; 7 nucleotides align to TRBD1. The CDR3 extends over 15 amino acids. Trimming removed 4 bases from V and 1 base from J; junction bases left unmatched: 7. CDR1 and CDR2 from the germline V gene are SGHRS and YFSETQ.

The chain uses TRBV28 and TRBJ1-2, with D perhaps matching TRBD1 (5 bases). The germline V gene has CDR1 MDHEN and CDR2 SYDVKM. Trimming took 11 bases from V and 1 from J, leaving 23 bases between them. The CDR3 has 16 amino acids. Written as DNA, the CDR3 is TGTGCCGTTGTTGGTTTGTCGGGGGGAGATAACTATGGCTACACCTTC. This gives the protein CAVVGLSGGDNYGYTF.

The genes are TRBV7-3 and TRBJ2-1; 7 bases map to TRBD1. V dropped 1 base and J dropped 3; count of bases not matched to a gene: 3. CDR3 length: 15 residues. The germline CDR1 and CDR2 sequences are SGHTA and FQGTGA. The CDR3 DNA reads TGTGCCAGCAGCTTAAATCGGGACAGCTACAATGAGCAGTTCTTC. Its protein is CASSLNRDSYNEQFF.

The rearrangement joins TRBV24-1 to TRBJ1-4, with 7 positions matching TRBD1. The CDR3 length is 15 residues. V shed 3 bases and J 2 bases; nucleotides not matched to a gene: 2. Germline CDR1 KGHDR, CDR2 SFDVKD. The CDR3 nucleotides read TGTGCCACCAGTGATGAACAGGGGACTAATGAAAAACTGTTTTTT. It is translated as CATSDEQGTNEKLFF.

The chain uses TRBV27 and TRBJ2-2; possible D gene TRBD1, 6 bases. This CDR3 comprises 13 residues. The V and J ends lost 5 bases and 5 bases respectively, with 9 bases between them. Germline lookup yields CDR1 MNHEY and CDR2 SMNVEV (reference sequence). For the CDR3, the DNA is TGTGCCAGCAGTGTAACAGGGACCGGGGAGCTGTTTTTT. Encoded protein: CASSVTGTGELFF.

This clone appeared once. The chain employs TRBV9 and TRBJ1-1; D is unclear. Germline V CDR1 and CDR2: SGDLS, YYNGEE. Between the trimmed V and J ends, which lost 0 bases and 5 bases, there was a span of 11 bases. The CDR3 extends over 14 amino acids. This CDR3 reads CASSVDPGRTEAFF. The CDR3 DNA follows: TGTGCCAGCAGCGTAGATCCGGGTAGAACTGAAGCTTTCTTT.

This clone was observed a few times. Written as DNA, the CDR3 is TGCGCCAGCAGCTTGACAAGCATGAACACTGAAGCTTTCTTT. Residues: CASSLTSMNTEAFF. The V and J genes are TRBV5-1 and TRBJ1-1; D call uncertain. V gave up 1 base and J gave up 0 bases, with 7 bases separating them. CDR1 SGHRS and CDR2 YFSETQ come from the germline V gene. The CDR3 loop spans 14 amino acids.

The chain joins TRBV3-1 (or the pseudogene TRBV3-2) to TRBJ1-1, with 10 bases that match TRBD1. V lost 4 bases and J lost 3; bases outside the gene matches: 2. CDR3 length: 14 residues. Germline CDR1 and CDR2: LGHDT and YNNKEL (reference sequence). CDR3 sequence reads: CASSRQGADTEAFF. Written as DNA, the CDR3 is TGTGCCAGCAGCCGACAGGGGGCAGACACTGAAGCTTTCTTT.

Here the CDR3 DNA reads TGTGCCAGCAGAATCGGGGGCGGCAATCAGCCCCAGCATTTT. This encodes CASRIGGGNQPQHF. The gene calls are TRBV6-5 and TRBJ1-5, with a weak D call TRBD1 (6 bases). Germline CDR1 and CDR2: MNHEY and SVGAGI. This CDR3 has 14 residues. V lost 6 bases and J 2 bases, leaving 11 bases between the germline ends.

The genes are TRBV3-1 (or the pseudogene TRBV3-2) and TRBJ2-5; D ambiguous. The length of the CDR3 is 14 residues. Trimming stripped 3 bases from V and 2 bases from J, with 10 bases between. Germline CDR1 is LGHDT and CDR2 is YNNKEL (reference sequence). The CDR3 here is CASSHLSQQETQYF. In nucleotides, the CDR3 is TGTGCCAGCAGCCATCTTAGTCAGCAAGAGACCCAGTACTTC.

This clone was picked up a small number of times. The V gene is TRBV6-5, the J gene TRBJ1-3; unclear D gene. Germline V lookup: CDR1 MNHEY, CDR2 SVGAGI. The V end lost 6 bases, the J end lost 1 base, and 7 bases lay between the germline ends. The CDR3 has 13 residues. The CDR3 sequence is CASSGFSGNTIYF. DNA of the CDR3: TGTGCCAGCAGCGGATTTTCTGGAAACACCATATATTTT.

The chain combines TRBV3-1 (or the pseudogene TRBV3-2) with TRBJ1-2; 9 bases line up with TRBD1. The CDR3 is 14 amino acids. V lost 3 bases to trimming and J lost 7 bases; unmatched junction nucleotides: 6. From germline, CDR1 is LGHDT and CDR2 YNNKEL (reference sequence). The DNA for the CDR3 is TGTGCCAGCAGCCACCGGGACAGGGCCGGTGGCTACACCTTC. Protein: CASSHRDRAGGYTF.

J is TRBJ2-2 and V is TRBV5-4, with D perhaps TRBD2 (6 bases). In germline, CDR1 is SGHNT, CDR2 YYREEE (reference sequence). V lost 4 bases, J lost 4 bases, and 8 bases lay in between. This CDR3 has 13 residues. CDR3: CASSRGSTGELFF. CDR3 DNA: TGTGCCAGCAGCCGGGGGAGCACCGGGGAGCTGTTTTTT.